The next 11 T cell receptor beta chains were all read from a single sample in a study of blood T cell repertoires in COVID-19. Profiled with immunoSEQ multiplex PCR; TCRdb holds only in-frame clones, not every one. The sample holds some 7,000 clones, roughly nine tenths seen once. The sample was peripheral blood. The receptors here all came from a human donor in a cohort sampled during active COVID-19. The donor label of this sample is uncertain.

V and J are TRBV15 and TRBJ2-3; D might be TRBD2 (5 bases). Between the trimmed V and J ends, which lost 5 bases and 0 bases, there was a span of 15 bases. This CDR3 is 16 amino acids long. Germline V gene lookup returns CDR1 LNHNV and CDR2 YYDKDF (reference sequence). CDR3 region: CATSYGGGYSTDTQYF. The CDR3 coding sequence is TGTGCCACCAGCTATGGAGGTGGCTATAGCACAGATACGCAGTATTTT.

The chain carries TRBV11-1 and TRBJ2-1; a weak D match, TRBD2 (6 bases). The V gene's germline CDR1 is SGHAT and CDR2 FQDESV (reference sequence). This CDR3 comprises 15 residues. Trimming removed 3 bases from V and 0 bases from J, with 9 bases in between. CDR3 nucleotides: TGTGCCAGCAGCTTCGGACTAAACTCCTACAATGAGCAGTTCTTC. This sequence encodes CASSFGLNSYNEQFF.

The chain uses TRBV5-1 and TRBJ1-2, with D possibly being TRBD1 (5 bases). Germline CDR1 SGHRS, CDR2 YFSETQ. V shed 0 bases and J shed 4 bases, with 10 bases lying between them. CDR3 length: 14 amino acids. The CDR3 DNA is TGCGCCAGCAGCTTGGGGGGCGCCGGCTATGGCTACACCTTC. Protein product: CASSLGGAGYGYTF.

J is TRBJ2-3 and V is TRBV9; 7 bases line up with TRBD2. This CDR3 is 18 amino acids long. J gave up 1 base and V 2 bases, and 13 bases lay outside the gene matches. Looked up from germline, CDR1 is SGDLS and CDR2 is YYNGEE. The CDR3, as DNA: TGTGCCAGCAGCGTCAGACTAGCTTACCCGGGGGGCACAGATACGCAGTATTTT. Translation gives CASSVRLAYPGGTDTQYF. Together with reference TRBV9 and TRBJ2-3, the CDR3 gives the full variable domain: DSGVTQTPKHLITATGQRVTLRCSPRSGDLSVYWYQQSLDQGLQFLIQYYNGEERAKGNILERFSAQQFPDLHSELNLSSLELGDSALYFCASSVRLAYPGGTDTQYFGPGTRLTVL.

In this sample, this clone turned up a few times. The J gene is TRBJ1-1, the V gene TRBV27, with 12 bases that match TRBD1. This CDR3 comprises 18 residues. J lost 1 base, V lost 6 bases, and 12 bases had no gene match. CDR1 and CDR2 from the germline V gene are MNHEY and SMNVEV (reference sequence). The CDR3, as DNA: TGTGCCAGCAGGTTGTACGCCTCGGGACAGGGGGCGAACACTGAAGCTTTCTTT. Protein product: CASRLYASGQGANTEAFF.

The chain combines TRBV19 with TRBJ2-5; TRBD1 agrees at 12 bases. The CDR3 loop spans 15 amino acids. Germline trimming cut 4 bases from V and 5 bases from J; bases unmatched to any gene: 5. Germline CDR1 and CDR2: LNHDA and SQIVND (reference sequence). The DNA for the CDR3 is TGTGCCAGTAGTACGGGACAGGGGGCAGCGGAGACCCAGTACTTC. It translates to CASSTGQGAAETQYF.

The chain recombines TRBV2 with TRBJ2-1; TRBD1 matches 7 bases. V lost 2 bases, J lost 1 base, and 5 bases stayed unmatched. There are 16 residues in the CDR3. From germline, CDR1 is SNHLY and CDR2 FYNNEI. The CDR3: CASSEFGRGSYNEQFF. CDR3 DNA: TGTGCCAGCAGTGAATTTGGCAGGGGGTCCTACAATGAGCAGTTCTTC.

This chain uses TRBV6-5 with TRBJ2-7; weak D call: TRBD1 (5 bases). CDR1 is MNHEY and CDR2 is SVGAGI in the germline V gene. The CDR3 runs 11 residues. The V end was cut by 5 bases, the J end by 6 bases, with 8 bases between. CDR3 in DNA: TGTGCCAGCAGTCAGGGATCCGAGCAGTACTTC. This codes for CASSQGSEQYF.

The chain couples TRBV19 to TRBJ2-7, with D possibly being TRBD2 (5 bases). The CDR3 consists of 13 residues. The V gene lost 3 bases and the J gene lost 3 bases, with 9 bases spanning the gap. Germline V gene lookup returns CDR1 LNHDA and CDR2 SQIVND (reference sequence). CDR3: CASSIERRYEQYF. DNA for the CDR3: TGTGCCAGTAGTATCGAGCGGCGCTACGAGCAGTACTTC.

This clone was counted once. The chain carries TRBV21-1 and TRBJ2-2; TRBD1 reflects the table's D call only, with no check against the DNA. TRBV21-1 is a listed pseudogene. This CDR3 has 16 amino acids. The CDR3 coding sequence is TGTGCCAGCAGCGGACAGGGCGGGACAGGGGGCGGGGAGCTGTTTTTT. As protein: CASSGQGGTGGGELFF.

V is TRBV12-3 or TRBV12-4 and J is TRBJ2-4; D might be TRBD1 (7 bases). Trimming took 5 bases from V and 7 from J, leaving 12 bases between them. The CDR3 runs 13 residues. The CDR3 DNA reads TGTGCCAGCAGTCGTGCAGGGGGGAACATTCAGTACTTC. It specifies CASSRAGGNIQYF.